These 16 T cell receptor beta chains were sequenced from one sample in a study of vaccination and CD4 T cells after COVID-19. The antigens these receptors bind are not known. Treatment meaning: roughly 11-day PBMC culture with coronavirus spike peptide pools or control peptides (ViraFEST assay). Oncomine TCR Beta short-read sequencing was applied to DNA from cultured CD4+ T cells. One entry per CDR3 protein, called by TCRdb with MiXCR from the PCR reads. The data show approximately 25,000 distinct CDR3 sequences, roughly 60% seen once. Sequenced: CD4+ T cells from blood, cultured in vitro. The receptors here all came from a human donor who had recovered from COVID-19.

This clonotype was counted a few times. This sequence joins TRBV7-2 and TRBJ1-4; weak D call: TRBD1 (6 bases). Germline CDR1 reads SGHTA; CDR2 reads FQGNSA. The CDR3 sequence is 14 residues long. V lost 5 bases and J lost 5, with 12 bases in between. The CDR3 DNA is TGTGCCAGCAGCATAGGGGGGGGGAATGAAAAACTGTTTTTT. Translation: CASSIGGGNEKLFF. Based on the CDR3 plus reference TRBV7-2 and TRBJ1-4, the full variable domain is GAGVSQSPSNKVTEKGKDVELRCDPISGHTALYWYRQSLGQGLEFLIYFQGNSAPDKSGLPSDRFSAERTGGSVSTLTIQRTQQEDSAVYLCASSIGGGNEKLFFGSGTQLSVL.

The rearrangement links TRBV6-2 or TRBV6-3 to TRBJ2-3, with a weak D call TRBD1 (6 bases). Trimming took off 5 bases at V and 1 base at J, with 13 bases between the two ends. The CDR3 is 15 residues long. Germline V gene sequence: CDR1 MNHEY, CDR2 SVGEGT. CDR3 sequence: CASSRQPGGTDTQYF. Here the CDR3 DNA reads TGTGCCAGCAGTAGACAGCCAGGGGGCACAGATACGCAGTATTTT.

This chain connects TRBV20-1 to TRBJ2-7; tentatively, D is TRBD2 (7 bases). V was clipped by 0 bases and J by 5 bases, with 14 bases between them. CDR1 and CDR2 from the germline V gene are DFQATT and SNEGSKA (reference sequence). The CDR3 totals 14 residues. The CDR3 nucleotides are TGCAGTGCTAGAGATGCACGGGGGGCTGACGAGCAGTACTTC. Amino acid sequence: CSARDARGADEQYF.

The chain employs TRBV30 and TRBJ2-5, with a weak D call TRBD2 (5 bases). Germline V gene data show CDR1 as GTSNPN and CDR2 as SVGIG (reference sequence). This CDR3 comprises 14 residues. The ends were cut back, 0 bases at V and 2 bases at J, with 10 bases in the middle. CDR3 loop: CAWSVQRVQETQYF. The DNA of the CDR3 is TGTGCCTGGAGTGTACAGAGGGTTCAAGAGACCCAGTACTTC.

The table lists this clonotype with a few counts. The V and J genes are TRBV7-2 and TRBJ2-7; 8 bases match TRBD1. The CDR3 extends over 15 amino acids. V lost 5 bases, J lost 5 bases, and 11 bases stayed unmatched. Germline CDR1 SGHTA, CDR2 FQGNSA. CDR3 amino acids: CASSQGGAGGDEQYF. The CDR3 DNA reads as TGTGCCAGCAGCCAAGGCGGGGCAGGGGGCGACGAGCAGTACTTC.

V usage is TRBV6-1 and J usage is TRBJ2-7; unclear D gene. The CDR3 is 13 amino acids. Per the germline V gene, CDR1 is MNHNS and CDR2 is SASEGT. Trimming took off 6 bases at V and 2 bases at J, with 11 bases between the two ends. DNA of the CDR3: TGTGCCAGCAGCACAACTGGAGCCTACGAGCAGTACTTC. This encodes CASSTTGAYEQYF.

This chain connects TRBV19 to TRBJ1-6; weak D call: TRBD1 (5 bases). V was clipped by 6 bases and J by 13 bases, with 16 bases between them. Per germline, CDR1 LNHDA and CDR2 SQIVND (reference sequence). The CDR3 totals 13 residues. The CDR3: CASSPGAGVPLHF. Written as DNA, the CDR3 is TGTGCCAGTAGCCCCGGGGCGGGGGTGCCCCTCCACTTT.

The J gene is TRBJ1-2, the V gene TRBV6-5; TRBD1 agrees at 7 bases. Unmatched junction bases numbered 7, after V lost 2 bases and J lost 7 bases. There are 14 residues in the CDR3. From germline, CDR1 is MNHEY and CDR2 SVGAGI. The CDR3 protein is CASSYGGTAIGYTF. The CDR3, as DNA: TGTGCCAGCAGTTACGGAGGGACAGCTATTGGCTACACCTTC.

The V and J genes are TRBV20-1 and TRBJ2-5, with 9 bases identical to TRBD2. CDR1 DFQATT and CDR2 SNEGSKA come from the germline V gene (reference sequence). The junction had 8 bases not matched to a gene; V was cut back by 6 bases and J by 6 bases. The CDR3 is 13 amino acids. The CDR3 protein is CSAHPGTSKTQYF. CDR3 in DNA: TGCAGTGCCCACCCGGGGACTAGCAAGACCCAGTACTTC.

The chain joins TRBV28 to TRBJ2-5; 15 positions agree with TRBD2. Germline V gene lookup returns CDR1 MDHEN and CDR2 SYDVKM. The CDR3 is made up of 16 amino acids. J was trimmed by 7 bases and V by 6 bases; bases with no gene match: 9. CDR3 bases: TGTGCCAGCAGCCAGACCGGACTAGCGGGAGGGTGGACCCAGTACTTC. Translating gives CASSQTGLAGGWTQYF.

This clonotype was seen a handful of times. This chain links TRBV20-1 with TRBJ1-5, with D possibly TRBD1 on 6 matching bases. This CDR3 comprises 13 residues. CDR1 is DFQATT and CDR2 is SNEGSKA in the germline V gene (reference sequence). Trimming removed 5 bases from V and 5 bases from J, with 13 bases in between. CDR3 sequence reads: CSAPDSHHQPQHF. The CDR3 DNA follows: TGCAGTGCTCCGGACAGCCACCATCAGCCCCAGCATTTT.

This sequence joins TRBV7-9 and TRBJ1-5; no firm D call. This CDR3 is 16 amino acids long. In germline, CDR1 is SEHNR, CDR2 FQNEAQ (reference sequence). V dropped 1 base and J dropped 4 bases, with 14 bases sitting between them. The CDR3 spells CASSLGFGKPNQPQHF. In DNA, the CDR3 is TGTGCCAGCAGCTTAGGGTTTGGCAAGCCTAATCAGCCCCAGCATTTT.

The chain joins TRBV11-2 to TRBJ1-1; D gene uncertain. Germline values: CDR1 SGHAT, CDR2 FQNNGV. Trimming took off 0 bases at V and 3 bases at J, with 5 bases between the two ends. CDR3 length: 13 residues. The CDR3: CASSLDRDTEAFF. CDR3 bases: TGTGCCAGCAGCTTAGATCGGGACACTGAAGCTTTCTTT.

J is TRBJ2-5 and V is TRBV6-5; D uncertain. V was clipped by 4 bases and J by 1 base, with 16 bases between them. Germline lookup yields CDR1 MNHEY and CDR2 SVGAGI. This CDR3 spans 16 amino acids. The DNA of the CDR3 is TGTGCCAGCAGTTTCTCGGGCCAGACACCCCAAGAGACCCAGTACTTC. Its protein product is CASSFSGQTPQETQYF.

This clonotype has only a few counts. The rearrangement links TRBV7-2 to TRBJ1-5, with D maybe TRBD1 (5 bases). The germline gives CDR1 SGHTA, CDR2 FQGNSA. This CDR3 is 15 amino acids long. Trimming took 5 bases from V and 5 from J, leaving 16 bases between them. The CDR3 reads CASSITGTADQPQHF. Here the CDR3 DNA reads TGTGCCAGCAGCATAACCGGGACGGCTGATCAGCCCCAGCATTTT.

The J gene is TRBJ2-7, the V gene TRBV20-1, with TRBD1 matching over 9 bases. Germline assignment: CDR1 DFQATT and CDR2 SNEGSKA (reference sequence). The CDR3 spans 15 residues. V trimming: 3 bases; J trimming: 2 bases; junction bases outside the gene matches: 8. The CDR3 DNA sequence: TGCAGTGCTAGGGGCCGGGACAGGGCAGCCTACGAGCAGTACTTC. Amino acids: CSARGRDRAAYEQYF.